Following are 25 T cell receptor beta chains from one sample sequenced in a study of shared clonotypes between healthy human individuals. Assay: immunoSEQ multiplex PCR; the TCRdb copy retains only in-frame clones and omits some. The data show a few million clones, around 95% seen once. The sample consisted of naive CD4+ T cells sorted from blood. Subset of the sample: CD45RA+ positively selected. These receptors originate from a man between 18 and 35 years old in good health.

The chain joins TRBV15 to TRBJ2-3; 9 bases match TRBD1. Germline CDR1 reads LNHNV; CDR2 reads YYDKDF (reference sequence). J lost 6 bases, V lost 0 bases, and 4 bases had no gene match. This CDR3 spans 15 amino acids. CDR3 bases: TGTGCCACCAGCAGAGATGGACAGGGGATGGATACGCAGTATTTT. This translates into CATSRDGQGMDTQYF.

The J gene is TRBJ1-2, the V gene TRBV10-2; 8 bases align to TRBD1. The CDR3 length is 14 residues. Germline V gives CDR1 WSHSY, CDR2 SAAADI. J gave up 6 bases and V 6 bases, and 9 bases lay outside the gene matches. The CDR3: CASSRQGAEDGYTF. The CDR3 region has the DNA TGCGCCAGCAGCCGGCAGGGGGCGGAGGATGGCTACACCTTC.

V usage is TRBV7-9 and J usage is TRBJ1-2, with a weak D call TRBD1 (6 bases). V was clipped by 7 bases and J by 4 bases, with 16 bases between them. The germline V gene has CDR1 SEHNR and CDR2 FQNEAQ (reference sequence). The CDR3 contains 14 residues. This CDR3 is CASNRQGMGYGYTF. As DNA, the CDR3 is TGTGCCAGCAACCGGCAGGGGATGGGCTATGGCTACACCTTC. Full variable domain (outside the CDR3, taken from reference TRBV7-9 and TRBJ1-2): DTGVSQNPRHKITKRGQNVTFRCDPISEHNRLYWYRQTLGQGPEFLTYFQNEAQLEKSRLLSDRFSAERPKGSFSTLEIQRTEQGDSAMYLCASNRQGMGYGYTFGSGTRLTVV.

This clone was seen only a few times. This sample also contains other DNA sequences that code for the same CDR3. The CDR3 is CASSLAGVETQYF. CDR3 nucleotides: TGTGCCAGCAGCTTAGCGGGAGTGGAGACCCAGTACTTC. V and J are TRBV7-2 and TRBJ2-5; TRBD2 might be the D (5 bases). The CDR3 has 13 amino acids. CDR1 is SGHTA and CDR2 is FQGNSA in the germline V gene. Trimming stripped 0 bases from V and 5 bases from J, with 7 bases between. The full variable domain, its missing parts supplied by reference TRBV7-2 and TRBJ2-5, is GAGVSQSPSNKVTEKGKDVELRCDPISGHTALYWYRQSLGQGLEFLIYFQGNSAPDKSGLPSDRFSAERTGGSVSTLTIQRTQQEDSAVYLCASSLAGVETQYFGPGTRLLVL.

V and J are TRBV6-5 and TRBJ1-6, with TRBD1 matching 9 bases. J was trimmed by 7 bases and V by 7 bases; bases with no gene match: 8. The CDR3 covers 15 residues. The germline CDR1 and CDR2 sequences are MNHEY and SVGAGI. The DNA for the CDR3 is TGTGCCAGCACGCTACAGGGGGCTAGGAATTCACCCCTCCACTTT. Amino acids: CASTLQGARNSPLHF.

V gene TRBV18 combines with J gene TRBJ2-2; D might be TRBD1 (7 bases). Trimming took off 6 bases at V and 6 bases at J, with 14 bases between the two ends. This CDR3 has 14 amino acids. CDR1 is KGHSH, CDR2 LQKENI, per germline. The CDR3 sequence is CASSPQGGAGELFF. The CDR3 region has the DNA TGTGCCAGCTCGCCCCAGGGGGGCGCCGGGGAGCTGTTTTTT.

In DNA form, the CDR3 reads TGTGCCAGCAGTGAAGCAATGTTCTCTGGGGCCAACGTCCTGACTTTC. Protein sequence: CASSEAMFSGANVLTF. The rearrangement links TRBV6-1 to TRBJ2-6; no clear D gene. The V and J ends lost 0 bases and 0 bases respectively, with 6 bases between them. Germline CDR1 is MNHNS and CDR2 is SASEGT. CDR3 size: 16 residues.

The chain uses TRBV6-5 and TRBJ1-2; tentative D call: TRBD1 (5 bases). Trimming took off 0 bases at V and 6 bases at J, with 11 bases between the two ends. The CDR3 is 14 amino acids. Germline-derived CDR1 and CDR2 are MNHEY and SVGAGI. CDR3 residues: CASSYSRGFDGYTF. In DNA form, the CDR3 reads TGTGCCAGCAGTTACTCGAGGGGATTTGATGGCTACACCTTC.

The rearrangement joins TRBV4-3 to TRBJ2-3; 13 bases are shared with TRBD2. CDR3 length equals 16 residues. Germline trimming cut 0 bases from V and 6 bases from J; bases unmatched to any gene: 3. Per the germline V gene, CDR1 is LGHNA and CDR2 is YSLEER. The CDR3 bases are TGCGCCAGCAGCCAAGATACTAGCGGGAGGGCGGATACGCAGTATTTT. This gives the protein CASSQDTSGRADTQYF.

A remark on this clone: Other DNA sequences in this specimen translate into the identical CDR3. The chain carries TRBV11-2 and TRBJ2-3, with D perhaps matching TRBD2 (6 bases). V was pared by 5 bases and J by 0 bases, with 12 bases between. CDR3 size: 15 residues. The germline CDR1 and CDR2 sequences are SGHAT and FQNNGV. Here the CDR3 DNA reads TGTGCCAGCAGCCTGGACGGGACTAGCACAGATACGCAGTATTTT. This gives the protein CASSLDGTSTDTQYF.

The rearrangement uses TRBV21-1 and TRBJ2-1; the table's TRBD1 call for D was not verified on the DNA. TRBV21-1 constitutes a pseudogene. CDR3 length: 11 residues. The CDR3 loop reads CASSEGPEQFF. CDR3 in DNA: TGTGCCAGCAGCGAAGGGCCTGAGCAGTTCTTC.

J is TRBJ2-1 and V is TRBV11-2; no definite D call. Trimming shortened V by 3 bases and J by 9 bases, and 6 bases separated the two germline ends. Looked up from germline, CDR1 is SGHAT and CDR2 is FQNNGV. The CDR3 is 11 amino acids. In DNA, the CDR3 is TGTGCCAGCAGCTTCGGCTTTGAGCAGTTCTTC. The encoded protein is CASSFGFEQFF.

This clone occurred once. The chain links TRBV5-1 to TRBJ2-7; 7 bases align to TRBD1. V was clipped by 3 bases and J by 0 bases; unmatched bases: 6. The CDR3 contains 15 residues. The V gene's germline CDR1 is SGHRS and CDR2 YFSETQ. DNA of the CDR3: TGCGCCAGCAGCTCGGGGACAGTAAACTCCTACGAGCAGTACTTC. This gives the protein CASSSGTVNSYEQYF.

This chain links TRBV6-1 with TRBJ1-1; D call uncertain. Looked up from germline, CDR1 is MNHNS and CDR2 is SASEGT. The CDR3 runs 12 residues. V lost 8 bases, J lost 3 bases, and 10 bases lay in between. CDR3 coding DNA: TGTGCCAGCCTCCGGGAGTACACTGAAGCTTTCTTT. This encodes CASLREYTEAFF.

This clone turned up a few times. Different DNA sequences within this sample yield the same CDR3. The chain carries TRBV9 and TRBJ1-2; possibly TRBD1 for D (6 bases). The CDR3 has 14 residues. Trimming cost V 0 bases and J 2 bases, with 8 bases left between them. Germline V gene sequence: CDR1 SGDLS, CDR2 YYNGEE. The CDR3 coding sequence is TGTGCCAGCAGCGTAGATCAGGGGAACTATGGCTACACCTTC. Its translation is CASSVDQGNYGYTF.

CDR3 nucleotides: TGTGCCAGTACCGACAGGGCTGGCACTGAAGCTTTCTTT. It is translated as CASTDRAGTEAFF. The chain has TRBV28 and TRBJ1-1; 7 nucleotides align to TRBD1. The J segment lost 4 bases and the V segment lost 9 bases, leaving 8 bases of the junction unmatched. CDR1 MDHEN and CDR2 SYDVKM come from the germline V gene. CDR3 length equals 13 residues.

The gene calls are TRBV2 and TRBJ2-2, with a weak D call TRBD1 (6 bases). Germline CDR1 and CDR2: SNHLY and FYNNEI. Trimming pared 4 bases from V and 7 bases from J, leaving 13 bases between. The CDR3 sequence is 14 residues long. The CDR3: CASSVLPTGGELFF. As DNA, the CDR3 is TGTGCCAGCAGTGTTTTACCGACAGGCGGGGAGCTGTTTTTT.

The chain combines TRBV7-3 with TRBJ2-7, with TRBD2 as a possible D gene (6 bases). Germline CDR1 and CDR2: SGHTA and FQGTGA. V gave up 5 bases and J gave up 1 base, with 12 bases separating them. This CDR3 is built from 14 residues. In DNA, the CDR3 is TGTGCCAGCAGCCTCCGGGGGAATTCCTACGAGCAGTACTTC. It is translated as CASSLRGNSYEQYF.

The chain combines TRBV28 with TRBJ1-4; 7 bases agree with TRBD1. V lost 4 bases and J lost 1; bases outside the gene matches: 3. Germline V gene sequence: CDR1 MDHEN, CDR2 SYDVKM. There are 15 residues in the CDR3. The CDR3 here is CASSSPGGTNEKLFF. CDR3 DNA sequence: TGTGCCAGCAGTTCCCCAGGGGGAACTAATGAAAAACTGTTTTTT.

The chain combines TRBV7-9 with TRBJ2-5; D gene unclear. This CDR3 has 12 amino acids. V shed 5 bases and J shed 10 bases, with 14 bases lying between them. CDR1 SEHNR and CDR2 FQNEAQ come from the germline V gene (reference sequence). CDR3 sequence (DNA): TGTGCCAGCAGCGGAAAGCGTCTTTTCCAGTACTTC. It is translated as CASSGKRLFQYF.

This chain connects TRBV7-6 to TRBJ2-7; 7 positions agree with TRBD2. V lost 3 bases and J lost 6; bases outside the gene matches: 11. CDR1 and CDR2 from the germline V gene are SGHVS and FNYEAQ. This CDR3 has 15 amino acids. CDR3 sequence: CASSFAGGSPGEQYF. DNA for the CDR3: TGTGCCAGCAGCTTTGCTGGCGGGAGTCCGGGCGAGCAGTACTTC.

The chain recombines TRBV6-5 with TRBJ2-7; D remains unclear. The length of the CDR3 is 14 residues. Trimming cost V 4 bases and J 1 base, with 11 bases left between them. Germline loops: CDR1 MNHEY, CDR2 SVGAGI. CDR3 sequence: CASSSRTESYEQYF. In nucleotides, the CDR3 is TGTGCCAGCAGTTCTCGGACGGAGTCCTACGAGCAGTACTTC.

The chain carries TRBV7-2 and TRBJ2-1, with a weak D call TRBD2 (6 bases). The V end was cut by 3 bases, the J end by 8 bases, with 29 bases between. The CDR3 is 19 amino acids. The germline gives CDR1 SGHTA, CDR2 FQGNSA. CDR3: CASSFTGLAGGAFWDEQFF. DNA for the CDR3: TGTGCCAGCAGCTTTACGGGCCTCGCCGGGGGAGCTTTTTGGGATGAGCAGTTCTTC.

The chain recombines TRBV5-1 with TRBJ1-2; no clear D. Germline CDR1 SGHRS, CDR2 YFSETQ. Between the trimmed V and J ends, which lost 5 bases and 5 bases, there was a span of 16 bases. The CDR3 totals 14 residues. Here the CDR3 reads CASSWRGEVYGYTF. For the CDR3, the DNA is TGCGCCAGCAGTTGGCGCGGCGAGGTATATGGCTACACCTTC.

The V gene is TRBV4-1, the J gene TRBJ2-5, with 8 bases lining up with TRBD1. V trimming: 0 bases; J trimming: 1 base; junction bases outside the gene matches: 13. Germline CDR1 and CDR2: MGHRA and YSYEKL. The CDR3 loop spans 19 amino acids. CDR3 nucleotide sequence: TGCGCCAGCAGCCAAGAACGGCAGGGGGCGACCCAACGCCAAGAGACCCAGTACTTC. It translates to CASSQERQGATQRQETQYF.